This TCR beta chain derives from a study of T cell responses to AZD1222 COVID-19 vaccine. The protocol was immunoSEQ multiplex PCR, while the TCRdb copy is restricted to in-frame clones and leaves out a portion. The data contain about 130,000 clones, around 93% of them singletons. Study results and caveats: After the peak T cell response, and only then, were repertoires sampled. Targeting of unmutated variant regions was reportedly seen in nearly half of spike-specific TCRs. Females outnumbered males among donors, who were mostly white British; clonal diversity was possibly underestimated. Increases in Spike-specific TCR breadth and depth were seen after two AZD1222 doses.

The CDR3 is 19 amino acids. V shed 0 bases, J shed 0 bases, and the junction held 7 bases outside the gene matches. Per the germline V gene, CDR1 is LGHNA and CDR2 is YSLEER. As to this clone: The antigen remains unidentified.

The rearrangement links TRBV4-3 to TRBJ2-6, with 8 bases matching TRBD2. The receptor's source is an adult who received the AZD1222 COVID-19 vaccine. The sample in question was peripheral blood, obtained 28 days after the second AZD1222 dose. CDR3 amino acids: CASSQEAASGYSGANVLTF. CDR3 nucleotides: TGCGCCAGCAGCCAAGAGGCGGCTAGCGGGTACTCTGGGGCCAACGTCCTGACTTTC.